This T cell receptor (beta chain) derives from a study of blood T cell repertoires in COVID-19. The protocol was immunoSEQ multiplex PCR, while the TCRdb copy is restricted to in-frame clones and leaves out a portion. The sample has 85,000 to 90,000 clones; 86% are singletons. The V and J ends lost 7 bases and 1 base respectively, with 20 bases between them. Germline CDR1 reads LNHDA; CDR2 reads SQIVND (reference sequence). This CDR3 has 18 residues. The rearrangement links TRBV19 to TRBJ2-6; the D gene is possibly TRBD2 (6 bases). The sequence came from a human donor in a cohort sampled during active COVID-19. Sequencing input: peripheral blood. CDR3 in DNA: TGTGCCAGTACCCAAGGAGGGACGGGATCTTCTGGGGCCAACGTCCTGACTTTC. This sequence encodes CASTQGGTGSSGANVLTF.